This T cell receptor (beta chain) was recorded in a study of shared clonotypes between healthy human individuals. Study-level information: Participating donors consisted of a couple of women and a few men aged 18 to 49.

Evenly divided among several immunoSEQ plates was the genomic DNA of each subset. The table came from immunoSEQ multiplex PCR; TCRdb's copy has only in-frame clones and leaves some out. Among hundreds of thousands of clones listed, roughly 79% were seen once. This CDR3 is 15 amino acids long. V was pared by 1 base and J by 1 base, with 9 bases between. Germline loops: CDR1 SGHRS, CDR2 YFSETQ. Adult donors, all healthy and HIV-negative, had no recent acute infections or vaccinations. The unsorted samples had tens of millions of PBMCs used for genomic DNA. The receptor was isolated from a woman between 40 and 50 years old in good health. Some clones in this sample may be carry-over from other donors' samples. The sample was PBMCs. The chain carries TRBV5-1 and TRBJ2-1; no clear D gene. CDR3 amino acids: CASSLTPASYNEQFF. The CDR3 DNA sequence: TGCGCCAGCAGCTTGACCCCCGCATCCTACAATGAGCAGTTCTTC.